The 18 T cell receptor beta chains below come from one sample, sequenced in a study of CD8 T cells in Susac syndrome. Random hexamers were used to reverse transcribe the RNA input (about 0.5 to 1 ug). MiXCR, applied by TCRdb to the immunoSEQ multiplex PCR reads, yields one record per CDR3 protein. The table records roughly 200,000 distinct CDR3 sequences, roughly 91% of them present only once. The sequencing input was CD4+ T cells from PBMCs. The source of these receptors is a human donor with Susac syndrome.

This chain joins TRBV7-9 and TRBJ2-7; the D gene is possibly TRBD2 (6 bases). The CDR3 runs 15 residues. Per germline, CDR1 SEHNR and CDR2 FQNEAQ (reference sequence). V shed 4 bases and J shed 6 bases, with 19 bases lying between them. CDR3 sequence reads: CASSSGGGAELEQYF. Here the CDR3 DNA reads TGTGCCAGCAGCTCTGGGGGAGGAGCCGAGCTCGAGCAGTACTTC.

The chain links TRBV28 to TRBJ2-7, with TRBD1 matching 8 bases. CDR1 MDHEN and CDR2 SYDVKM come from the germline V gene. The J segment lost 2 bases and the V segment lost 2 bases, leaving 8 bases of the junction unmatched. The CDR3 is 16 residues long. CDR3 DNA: TGTGCCAGCAGTTTAGGGCAGGGGGCGCTTCCCTACGAGCAGTACTTC. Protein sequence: CASSLGQGALPYEQYF.

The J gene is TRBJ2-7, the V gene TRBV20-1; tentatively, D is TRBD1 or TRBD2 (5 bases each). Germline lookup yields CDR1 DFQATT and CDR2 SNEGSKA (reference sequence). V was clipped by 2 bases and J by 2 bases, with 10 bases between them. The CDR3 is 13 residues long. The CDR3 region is CSARPGPPYEQYF. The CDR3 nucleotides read TGCAGTGCTAGACCGGGACCCCCCTACGAGCAGTACTTC.

The CDR3 DNA follows: TGTGCCAGCAGCACCCCAACGATCCGATACTCTGGGGCCAACGTCCTGACTTTC. Its protein product is CASSTPTIRYSGANVLTF. The rearrangement uses TRBV21-1 and TRBJ2-6. TRBV21-1 is marked as a pseudogene. The CDR3 length is 18 residues.

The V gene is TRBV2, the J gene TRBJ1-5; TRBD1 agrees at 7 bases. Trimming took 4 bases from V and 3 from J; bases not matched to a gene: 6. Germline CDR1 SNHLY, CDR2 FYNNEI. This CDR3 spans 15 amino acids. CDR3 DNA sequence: TGTGCCAGCAGTGGGGACAGTCTCTCCAATCAGCCCCAGCATTTT. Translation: CASSGDSLSNQPQHF.

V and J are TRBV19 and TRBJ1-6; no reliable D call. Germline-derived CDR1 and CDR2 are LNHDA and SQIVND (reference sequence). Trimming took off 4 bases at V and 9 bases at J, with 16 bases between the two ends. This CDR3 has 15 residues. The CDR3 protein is CASSTPAGNTSPLHF. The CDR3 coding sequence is TGTGCCAGTAGTACCCCAGCCGGTAACACTTCACCCCTCCACTTT.

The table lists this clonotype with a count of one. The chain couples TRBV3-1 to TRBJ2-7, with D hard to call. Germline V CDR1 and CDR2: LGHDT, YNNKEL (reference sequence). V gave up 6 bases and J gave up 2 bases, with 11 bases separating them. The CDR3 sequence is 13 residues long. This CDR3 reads CASSPRATYEQYF. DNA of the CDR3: TGTGCCAGCAGTCCCCGGGCTACCTACGAGCAGTACTTC.

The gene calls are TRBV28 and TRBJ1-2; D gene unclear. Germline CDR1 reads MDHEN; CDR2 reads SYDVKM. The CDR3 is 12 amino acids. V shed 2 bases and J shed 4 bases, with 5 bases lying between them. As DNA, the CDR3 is TGTGCCAGCAGTTTAAGGTCCTATGGCTACACCTTC. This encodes CASSLRSYGYTF.

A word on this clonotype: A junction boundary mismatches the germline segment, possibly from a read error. The CDR3 loop reads CASSLRRQGNSAEVFF. CDR3 coding DNA: TGCGCCAGCAGCTTGCGGAGACAGGGGAATAGCGCTGAAGTTTTCTTT. The chain joins TRBV5-1 to TRBJ1-1; TRBD1 agrees at 8 bases. CDR3 length: 16 residues. Per germline, CDR1 SGHRS and CDR2 YFSETQ.

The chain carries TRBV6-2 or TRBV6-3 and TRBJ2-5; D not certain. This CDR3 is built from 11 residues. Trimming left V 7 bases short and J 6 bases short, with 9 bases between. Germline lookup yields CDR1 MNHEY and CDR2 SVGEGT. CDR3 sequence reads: CASKTGQTQYF. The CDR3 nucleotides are TGTGCCAGCAAGACGGGTCAGACCCAGTACTTC.

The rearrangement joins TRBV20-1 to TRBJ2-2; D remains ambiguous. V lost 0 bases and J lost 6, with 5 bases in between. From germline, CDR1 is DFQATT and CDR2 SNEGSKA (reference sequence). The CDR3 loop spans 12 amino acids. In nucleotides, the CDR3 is TGCAGTGCTAGAGATGTATCCGGGGAGCTGTTTTTT. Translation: CSARDVSGELFF.

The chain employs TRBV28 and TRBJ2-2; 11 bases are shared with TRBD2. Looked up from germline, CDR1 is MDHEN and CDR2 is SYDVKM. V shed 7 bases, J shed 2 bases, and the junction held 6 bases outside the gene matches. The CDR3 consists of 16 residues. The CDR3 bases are TGTGCCAGCACTGAACTAGCGGGAGTAAACACCGGGGAGCTGTTTTTT. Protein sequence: CASTELAGVNTGELFF.

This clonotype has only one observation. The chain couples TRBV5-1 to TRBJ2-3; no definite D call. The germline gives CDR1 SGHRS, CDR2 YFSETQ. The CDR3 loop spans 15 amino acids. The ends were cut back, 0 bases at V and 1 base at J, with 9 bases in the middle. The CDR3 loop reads CASSLGSLGTDTQYF. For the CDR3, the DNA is TGCGCCAGCAGCTTGGGCTCGTTAGGCACAGATACGCAGTATTTT. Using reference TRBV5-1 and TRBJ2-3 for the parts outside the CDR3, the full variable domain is KAGVTQTPRYLIKTRGQQVTLSCSPISGHRSVSWYQQTPGQGLQFLFEYFSETQRNKGNFPGRFSGRQFSNSRSEMNVSTLELGDSALYLCASSLGSLGTDTQYFGPGTRLTVL.

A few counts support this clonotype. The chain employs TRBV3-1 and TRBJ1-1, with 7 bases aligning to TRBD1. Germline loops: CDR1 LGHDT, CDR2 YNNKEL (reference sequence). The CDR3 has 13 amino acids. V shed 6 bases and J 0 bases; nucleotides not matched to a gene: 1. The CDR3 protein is CASSGTVNTEAFF. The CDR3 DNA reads TGTGCCAGCAGTGGGACAGTGAACACTGAAGCTTTCTTT.

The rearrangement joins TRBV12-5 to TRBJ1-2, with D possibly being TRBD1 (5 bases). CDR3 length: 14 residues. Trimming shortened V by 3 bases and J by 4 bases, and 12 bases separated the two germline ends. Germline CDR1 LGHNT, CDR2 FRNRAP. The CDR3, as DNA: TGTGCTAGTGGTTTAGAGACAGATGTCTATGGCTACACCTTC. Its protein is CASGLETDVYGYTF.

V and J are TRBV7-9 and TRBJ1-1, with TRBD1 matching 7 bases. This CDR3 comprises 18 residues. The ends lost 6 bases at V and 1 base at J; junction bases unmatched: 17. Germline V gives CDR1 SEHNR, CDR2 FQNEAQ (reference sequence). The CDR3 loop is CASSPTGVAQRKNTEAFF. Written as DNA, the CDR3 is TGTGCCAGCAGTCCCACAGGGGTGGCCCAAAGAAAGAACACTGAAGCTTTCTTT.

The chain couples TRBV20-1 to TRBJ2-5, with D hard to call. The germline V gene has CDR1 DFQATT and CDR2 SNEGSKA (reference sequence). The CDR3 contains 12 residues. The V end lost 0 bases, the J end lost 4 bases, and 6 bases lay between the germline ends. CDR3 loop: CSARDPGETQYF. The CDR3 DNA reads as TGCAGTGCTAGAGATCCAGGAGAGACCCAGTACTTC.

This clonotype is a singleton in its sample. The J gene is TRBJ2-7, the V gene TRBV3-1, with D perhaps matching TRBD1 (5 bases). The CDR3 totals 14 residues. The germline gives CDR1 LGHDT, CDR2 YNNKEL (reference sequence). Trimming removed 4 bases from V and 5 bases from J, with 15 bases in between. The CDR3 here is CASSLLGRAHEQYF. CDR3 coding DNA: TGTGCCAGCAGCCTTCTCGGCAGGGCCCACGAGCAGTACTTC.